This is a list of T cell receptor beta chains from one sample in a study of cytomegalovirus exposure and HLA in healthy donors. Assay used: immunoSEQ multiplex PCR; TCRdb lists only in-frame clones, some missing. In the table there are 280,000 or so clones, around 90% of which are singletons. Sequencing was done on a sample of PBMCs. These receptor sequences come from a woman between 18 and 30 years old in good health and CMV-seronegative. CDR3s include the opening cysteine and the closing phenylalanine or tryptophan. D genes are given only for firm matches. Rows give clone size only sometimes, using once, few, many, or a class for an expanded clone.

J gene | D gene | V gene | clone size | CDR3 DNA | CDR3 protein
TRBJ1-1 | TRBD1 | TRBV19 | - | TGTGCCAGTAGTAAAAGGACAGGGCAGGAAGCTTTCTTT | CASSKRTGQEAFF
TRBJ2-1 | - | TRBV11-2 | - | TGTGCCAGCAGCTTCGGGAACGCAATGGATGAGCAGTTCTTC | CASSFGNAMDEQFF
TRBJ2-6 | TRBD1 | TRBV4-1 | once | TGCGCCAGCAGCCAAGATCGGGGGACAGGCCCCTCTGGGGCCAACGTCCTGACTTTC | CASSQDRGTGPSGANVLTF
TRBJ1-1 | - | TRBV28 | - | TGTGCCAGCAGTTTACCGGGTCCCCTAAACACTGAAGCTTTCTTT | CASSLPGPLNTEAFF
TRBJ1-6 | - | TRBV2 | few | TGTGCCAGCAGTGAAGGCTTAGAAGGGGCAGGATCCTATAATTCACCCCTCCACTTT | CASSEGLEGAGSYNSPLHF
TRBJ2-1 | - | TRBV27 | - | TGTGCCAGCAGTTTTCAGTATGAGCAGTTCTTC | CASSFQYEQFF
TRBJ2-2 | TRBD2 | TRBV6-6 | - | TGTGCCAGCAGACCGGGGGGTCGAAACACCGGGGAGCTGTTTTTT | CASRPGGRNTGELFF
TRBJ2-3 | TRBD2 | TRBV2 | once | TGTGCCAGCAGCGCGGCCGTGGGGACTAGCGGGGCAACCACGCAGTATTTT | CASSAAVGTSGATTQYF
TRBJ2-1 | TRBD2 | TRBV7-2 | - | TGTGCCAGCAGCTTATCGCAGGGGAAGAGCGGGGGGCCCTACAATGAGCAGTTCTTC | CASSLSQGKSGGPYNEQFF
TRBJ1-2 | - | TRBV7-9 | once | TGTGCCAGCAGCCCAACACCTCGGGACACGCGCTATGGCTACACCTTC | CASSPTPRDTRYGYTF
TRBJ1-4 | - | TRBV5-8 | - | TGTGCCAGCAGCCCCGGTGGACAGACAACTAATGAAAAACTGTTTTTT | CASSPGGQTTNEKLFF
TRBJ1-1 | TRBD1 | TRBV5-4 | - | TGTGCCAGCAGCTCCACAGGGGGCAGAAGGAACACTGAAGCTTTCTTT | CASSSTGGRRNTEAFF
TRBJ2-2 | TRBD1 | TRBV19 | - | TGTGCCAGTACCCCGCGTGGTCGACAGGGCGGGGAGCTGTTTTTT | CASTPRGRQGGELFF
TRBJ1-1 | - | TRBV6-1 | - | TGTGCCAGCAGTGCCGAAGGAGGGGTGGGGGCTTTCTTT | CASSAEGGVGAFF
TRBJ2-2 | - | TRBV5-6 | - | TGTGCCAGCAGCTTTCAACAGGTGAACACCGGGGAGCTGTTTTTT | CASSFQQVNTGELFF
TRBJ1-6 | - | TRBV19 | - | TGTGCCAGTAGTACAGGACAGAGCTCCTATAATTCACCCCTCCACTTT | CASSTGQSSYNSPLHF
TRBJ2-2 | - | TRBV7-3 | - | TGTGCCAGCAGCTTAGTCAGCGGGGAGCTGTTTTTT | CASSLVSGELFF
TRBJ2-1 | - | TRBV29-1 | once | TGCAGCGCCAGAGGGTACAATGAGCAGTTCTTC | CSARGYNEQFF
TRBJ1-2 | TRBD1 | TRBV9 | - | TGTGCCAGCAGCCCGAGACAGGGAGAGGACTATGGCTACACCTTC | CASSPRQGEDYGYTF
TRBJ1-2 | TRBD1 | TRBV5-1 | few | TGCGCCAGCTTTGGGGACAGCTCCTATGGCTACACCTTC | CASFGDSSYGYTF
TRBJ2-7 | - | TRBV21-1 | - | TGTGCCAGCGGACAGAGCTCCTACGAGCAGTACTTC | CASGQSSYEQYF
TRBJ2-3 | - | TRBV2 | - | TGTGCCAGCAGAACTGAAACAGGGATCACAGATACGCAGTATTTT | CASRTETGITDTQYF
TRBJ2-2 | TRBD1 | TRBV7-8 | - | TGTGCCAGCAGCTTAGCGCCACAGGGGAGCACCGGGGAGCTGTTTTTT | CASSLAPQGSTGELFF
TRBJ2-7 | TRBD1 | TRBV7-6 | - | TGTGCCAGCAGCCCGAGGACAGGGGAAGGGGTCGAGCAGTACTTC | CASSPRTGEGVEQYF
TRBJ2-7 | TRBD2 | TRBV5-4 | - | TGTGCCAGCAGCCAACCGCCCGGGGCGGGGGGCCCCTACGAGCAGTACTTC | CASSQPPGAGGPYEQYF
TRBJ2-1 | TRBD1 | TRBV4-1 | once | TGCGCCAGCAGCCAGATCCCGCAGGGACAGGGCTACAATGAGCAGTTCTTC | CASSQIPQGQGYNEQFF
TRBJ2-7 | TRBD2 | TRBV5-1 | - | TGCGCCACCCCATTGATTCTAGCGGGGGGCCACGAGCAGTACTTC | CATPLILAGGHEQYF
TRBJ1-5 | TRBD1 | TRBV18 | - | TGTGCCAGCTCACCAACACAGGGGAGCAATCAGCCCCAGCATTTT | CASSPTQGSNQPQHF
TRBJ2-7 | TRBD2 | TRBV5-1 | - | TGCGCCAGCAGCTTGGGGGGGGGACTAGCGGGGGCCTTCTCCTACGAGCAGTACTTC | CASSLGGGLAGAFSYEQYF